Presented here are 2 T cell receptor beta chains from one specimen sequenced in a study of a mutant IDH1 vaccine in newly diagnosed glioma. TCRdb's copy holds only in-frame clones and misses some; the assay was immunoSEQ multiplex PCR. The table includes 43,000 or so clones, approximately 92% detected once. Their antigens remain unidentified. As for time point: week 35, safety follow-up. Mutant IDH1 20-mer peptide, at 300 ug, made up each vaccine dose, with topical imiquimod. Specimen: PBMCs, collected from a glioma patient whose treatment included an IDH1 peptide vaccine. These receptors all stem from a man aged 50 or older with glioma.

This sequence joins TRBV7-9 and TRBJ2-7; D uncertain. The ends were cut back, 4 bases at V and 3 bases at J, with 13 bases in the middle. The CDR3 loop spans 14 amino acids. Germline values: CDR1 SEHNR, CDR2 FQNEAQ (reference sequence). The CDR3 reads CASSSHPPVYEQYF. CDR3 in DNA: TGTGCCAGCAGCTCTCACCCTCCAGTCTACGAGCAGTACTTC. The whole variable domain, filled in from reference TRBV7-9 and TRBJ2-7, reads DTGVSQNPRHKITKRGQNVTFRCDPISEHNRLYWYRQTLGQGPEFLTYFQNEAQLEKSRLLSDRFSAERPKGSFSTLEIQRTEQGDSAMYLCASSSHPPVYEQYFGPGTRLTVT.

The V call is TRBV15, the J call TRBJ2-7; D not resolved. The V gene's germline CDR1 is LNHNV and CDR2 YYDKDF (reference sequence). CDR3 length: 15 residues. The V end was cut by 4 bases, the J end by 8 bases, with 21 bases between. CDR3: CATSTQTPKPTQQYF. The CDR3 DNA reads as TGTGCCACCAGCACTCAGACTCCTAAGCCTACGCAGCAGTACTTC.